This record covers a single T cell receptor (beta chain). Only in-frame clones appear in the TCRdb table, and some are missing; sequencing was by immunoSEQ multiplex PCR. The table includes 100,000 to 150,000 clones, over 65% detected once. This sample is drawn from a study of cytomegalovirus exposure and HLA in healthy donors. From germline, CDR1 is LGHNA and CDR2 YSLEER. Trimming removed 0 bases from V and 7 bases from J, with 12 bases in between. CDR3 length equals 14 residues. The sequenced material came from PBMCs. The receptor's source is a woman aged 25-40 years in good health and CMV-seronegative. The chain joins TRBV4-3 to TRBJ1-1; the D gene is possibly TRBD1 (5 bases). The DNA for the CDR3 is TGCGCCAGCAGCCAAGAAGGGGTGGGGGGTGAAGCTTTCTTT. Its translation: CASSQEGVGGEAFF.